Listed below are T cell receptor beta chains from one sample, sequenced in a study of cytomegalovirus exposure and HLA in healthy donors. Only in-frame clones appear in the TCRdb table, and some are missing; sequencing was by immunoSEQ multiplex PCR. This sample carries approximately 160,000 clones, about 89% of them seen once, and the ten largest clones take 3% to 3.5%. The source material was PBMCs. Every receptor here comes from a woman aged 18-29 years in good health and CMV-seropositive. CDR3s include the opening cysteine and the closing phenylalanine or tryptophan. D genes are given only for firm matches. A row's size may be missing; if present it is once, few, many or a size class.

cdr3_aa,cdr3_nt,v_call,j_call,clone_size,d_call
CSVYRGHEQYF,TGCAGCGTTTACAGGGGGCACGAGCAGTACTTC,TRBV29-1,TRBJ2-7,-,TRBD1
CASRAGGSGEKLFF,TGTGCCAGCAGAGCAGGGGGCAGTGGTGAAAAACTGTTTTTT,TRBV6-5,TRBJ1-4,-,TRBD1
CASAQEGNTEAFF,TGTGCCAGCGCGCAGGAGGGGAACACTGAAGCTTTCTTT,TRBV2,TRBJ1-1,-,-
CASSGSSVTQYF,TGTGCCAGCAGTGGTAGCAGTGTCACGCAGTATTTT,TRBV25-1,TRBJ2-3,-,-
CASSEAREKGWVGNQPQHF,TGTGCCAGCAGTGAAGCGCGGGAAAAAGGATGGGTCGGCAATCAGCCCCAGCATTTT,TRBV6-1,TRBJ1-5,-,-
CASSHSLQACQPQHF,TGTGCCAGCAGCCACTCTCTCCAGGCCTGTCAGCCCCAGCATTTT,TRBV14,TRBJ1-5,-,-
CAISDQRGTDTQYF,TGTGCCATCAGTGACCAGCGGGGCACAGATACGCAGTATTTT,TRBV10-3,TRBJ2-3,-,-
CASSEVTEAFF,TGTGCCAGTAGTGAGGTCACTGAAGCTTTCTTT,TRBV19,TRBJ1-1,-,-
CASSEPRGGANTGELFF,TGTGCCAGCAGCGAGCCTAGGGGGGGCGCGAACACCGGGGAGCTGTTTTTT,TRBV9,TRBJ2-2,-,-
CASSSRGSTQYF,TGTGCCAGCAGCTCCAGGGGGAGTACGCAGTATTTT,TRBV11-3,TRBJ2-3,-,TRBD1
CASSPVRNSPLHF,TGTGCCAGCAGCCCCGTTCGTAATTCACCCCTCCACTTT,TRBV7-9,TRBJ1-6,once,-